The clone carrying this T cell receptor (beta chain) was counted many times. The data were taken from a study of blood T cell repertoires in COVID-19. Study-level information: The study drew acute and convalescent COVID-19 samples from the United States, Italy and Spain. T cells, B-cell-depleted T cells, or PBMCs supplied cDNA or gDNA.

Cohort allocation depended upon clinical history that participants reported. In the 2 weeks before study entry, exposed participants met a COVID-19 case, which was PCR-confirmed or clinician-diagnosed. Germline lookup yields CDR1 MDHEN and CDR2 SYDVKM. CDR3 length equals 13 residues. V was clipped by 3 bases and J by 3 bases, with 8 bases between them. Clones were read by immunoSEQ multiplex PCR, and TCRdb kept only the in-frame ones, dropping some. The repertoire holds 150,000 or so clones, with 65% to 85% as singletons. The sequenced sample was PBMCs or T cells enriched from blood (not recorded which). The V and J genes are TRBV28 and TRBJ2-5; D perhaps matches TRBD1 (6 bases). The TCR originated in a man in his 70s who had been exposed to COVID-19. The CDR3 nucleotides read TGTGCCAGCAGTTTCAGGGGAAAAGAGACCCAGTACTTC. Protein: CASSFRGKETQYF. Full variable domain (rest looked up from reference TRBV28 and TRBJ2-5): DVKVTQSSRYLVKRTGEKVFLECVQDMDHENMFWYRQDPGLGLRLIYFSYDVKMKEKGDIPEGYSVSREKKERFSLILESASTNQTSMYLCASSFRGKETQYFGPGTRLLVL.